The 3 T cell receptor beta chains listed next were all sequenced from one sample in a study of blood T cell repertoires in COVID-19. Here immunoSEQ multiplex PCR was the method, and the copy in TCRdb shows in-frame clones only, minus some. This table has roughly 130,000 clones, more than 90% appearing once. The sequenced sample consisted of peripheral blood. These TCRs come from a man aged 60 to 69 with COVID-19, enrolled during active disease.

The chain joins TRBV11-2 to TRBJ2-7; 7 bases agree with TRBD1. The CDR3 covers 15 residues. Germline V gives CDR1 SGHAT, CDR2 FQNNGV. V lost 5 bases and J lost 2; bases outside the gene matches: 9. The CDR3 sequence: CASSRPGQGAYEQYF. The CDR3 bases are TGTGCCAGCAGCCGCCCTGGGCAGGGGGCCTACGAGCAGTACTTC.

The chain carries TRBV10-2 and TRBJ1-5, with D uncertain. The CDR3 extends over 16 amino acids. V gave up 2 bases and J gave up 2 bases, with 13 bases separating them. The germline V gene has CDR1 WSHSY and CDR2 SAAADI. The DNA of the CDR3 is TGCGCCAGCAGTGAGGGGAGGGAGGTAGGCAATCAGCCCCAGCATTTT. Translated, it gives CASSEGREVGNQPQHF.

The chain couples TRBV7-9 to TRBJ1-6, with D possibly TRBD1 on 5 matching bases. This CDR3 region has 15 residues. CDR1 and CDR2 (germline): SEHNR, FQNEAQ (reference sequence). The V gene lost 5 bases and the J gene lost 8 bases, with 16 bases spanning the gap. CDR3 amino acids: CASSPQGGPDSPLHF. The DNA for the CDR3 is TGTGCCAGCAGCCCCCAGGGAGGCCCCGATTCACCCCTCCACTTT.